The 10 T cell receptor beta chains below come from one sample, sequenced in a study of shared clonotypes between healthy human individuals. Data came from immunoSEQ multiplex PCR; TCRdb stores just in-frame clones and leaves some out. This table holds roughly 100,000 clones, less than 80% found once. Specimen: memory CD8+ T cells sorted from blood. Regarding subset: CD45RO+ cells pooled with CCR7-negative TemRA cells. These receptors were collected from a woman aged 25 to 39 in good health.

This sequence joins TRBV6-5 and TRBJ2-7; no definite D call. The CDR3 contains 15 residues. CDR1 is MNHEY and CDR2 is SVGAGI in the germline V gene. With 6 bases removed from V and 0 bases from J, the gap between germline ends came to 15 bases. The CDR3 is CASSQCPVCSYEQYF. The CDR3 region has the DNA TGTGCCAGCAGCCAGTGCCCGGTTTGCTCCTACGAGCAGTACTTC.

This clone was detected many times. This chain connects TRBV27 to TRBJ1-5; D is possibly TRBD1 (6 bases). V was shortened by 5 bases and J by 4 bases, with 12 bases between the two germline ends. Per germline, CDR1 MNHEY and CDR2 SMNVEV (reference sequence). This CDR3 is built from 14 residues. The DNA of the CDR3 is TGTGCCAGCAGTGACGCGGACAGAAATCAGCCCCAGCATTTT. Amino acids: CASSDADRNQPQHF.

The chain recombines TRBV27 with TRBJ1-1, with D hard to call. The V gene's germline CDR1 is MNHEY and CDR2 SMNVEV (reference sequence). V gave up 4 bases and J gave up 1 base, with 10 bases separating them. There are 14 residues in the CDR3. The DNA of the CDR3 is TGTGCCAGCAGTTCCCCAAGACAGAACACTGAAGCTTTCTTT. This gives the protein CASSSPRQNTEAFF.

This clone was seen a few times. Within the sample, other DNA sequences also encode this same CDR3. This chain uses TRBV27 with TRBJ2-7; the match to TRBD2 covers 7 bases. After removal of 6 bases from V and 5 bases from J, the junction contained 13 bases not matched to a gene. CDR1 MNHEY and CDR2 SMNVEV come from the germline V gene (reference sequence). This CDR3 comprises 15 residues. DNA of the CDR3: TGTGCCAGCAGCCTATACAGGACTAGTATCGACGAGCAGTACTTC. It encodes CASSLYRTSIDEQYF.

A word on this clone: Within the sample, other DNA sequences also encode this same CDR3. The chain has TRBV5-1 and TRBJ2-1; possible D gene TRBD1, 5 bases. Germline values: CDR1 SGHRS, CDR2 YFSETQ. The CDR3 is 15 residues long. Trimming cost V 4 bases and J 0 bases, with 11 bases left between them. CDR3 region: CASSVDSSSYNEQFF. The CDR3 coding sequence is TGCGCCAGCAGCGTAGACAGTAGCTCCTACAATGAGCAGTTCTTC.

The J gene is TRBJ2-7, the V gene TRBV5-1; perhaps TRBD1 as D (6 bases). The CDR3 has 15 amino acids. Trimming took off 6 bases at V and 2 bases at J, with 18 bases between the two ends. CDR1 is SGHRS and CDR2 is YFSETQ in the germline V gene. CDR3 protein: CASTKALRGPYEQYF. The CDR3 DNA is TGCGCCAGCACCAAAGCCCTCAGGGGACCCTACGAGCAGTACTTC.

V is TRBV4-1 and J is TRBJ2-3; D perhaps matches TRBD2 (5 bases). The CDR3 is 16 amino acids. Trimming cost V 2 bases and J 0 bases, with 12 bases left between them. Germline V gene data show CDR1 as MGHRA and CDR2 as YSYEKL. CDR3 bases: TGCGCCAGCAGCCAACTAGCCCGAGATAGCACAGATACGCAGTATTTT. Protein: CASSQLARDSTDTQYF.

The chain combines TRBV15 with TRBJ1-6; a weak D match, TRBD1 (6 bases). CDR3 length: 15 residues. Germline V gene data show CDR1 as LNHNV and CDR2 as YYDKDF (reference sequence). The V end lost 4 bases, the J end lost 9 bases, and 16 bases lay between the germline ends. The CDR3 DNA reads as TGTGCCACCAGCACCTCGAGGGGGGAGTCTTCACCCCTCCACTTT. This codes for CATSTSRGESSPLHF.

The genes are TRBV25-1 and TRBJ2-7, with 7 bases matching TRBD1. CDR1 and CDR2 (germline): MGHDK, SYGVNS. This CDR3 contains 16 residues. With 4 bases clipped from V and 1 base from J, the junction kept 10 bases outside the gene matches. The CDR3 spells CASSGPSRDRSYEQYF. The CDR3 DNA is TGTGCCAGCAGTGGGCCCAGTCGGGACAGATCCTACGAGCAGTACTTC.

This chain joins TRBV11-2 and TRBJ2-5; D may be TRBD2 (6 bases). The DNA end is a closer match to TRBJ2-7, so the J assignment may be wrong. The V gene's germline CDR1 is SGHAT and CDR2 FQNNGV. This CDR3 is built from 13 residues. The DNA of the CDR3 is TGTGCCAGCAGCTTAACCCAAGCGGGCGAGCAGTACTTC. Translated: CASSLTQAGEQYF.